The next 30 T cell receptor beta chains were all read from a single sample in a study of radiotherapy plus CTLA-4 blockade in lung cancer. Method: immunoSEQ multiplex PCR; TCRdb's copy keeps in-frame clones and lacks some. Of 120,000 or so clones listed, approximately 84% are singletons. Material: peripheral blood, obtained from a patient treated with radiotherapy plus ipilimumab. Receptor source: a human donor with non-small cell lung cancer who had a partial response to radiotherapy plus ipilimumab.

This chain joins TRBV20-1 and TRBJ1-1; 7 nucleotides agree with TRBD1. Germline loops: CDR1 DFQATT, CDR2 SNEGSKA (reference sequence). Germline trimming cut 6 bases from V and 4 bases from J; bases unmatched to any gene: 2. This CDR3 has 11 amino acids. The CDR3: CSAYRGTEAFF. The CDR3 region has the DNA TGCAGTGCATACAGGGGCACTGAAGCTTTCTTT.

In DNA, the CDR3 is TGTGCCAGCAGCACCTCGGGAGACGATACGCAGTATTTT. It yields the protein CASSTSGDDTQYF. The chain recombines TRBV4-2 with TRBJ2-3; perhaps TRBD2 as D (6 bases). Germline CDR1 LGHNA, CDR2 YNFKEQ. CDR3 size: 13 residues. Deletions cut 5 bases from V and 6 bases from J, with 12 bases between.

The rearrangement uses TRBV19 and TRBJ2-5; the match to TRBD2 covers 10 bases. The CDR3 extends over 16 amino acids. CDR1 and CDR2 from the germline V gene are LNHDA and SQIVND (reference sequence). Unmatched junction bases numbered 9, after V lost 3 bases and J lost 5 bases. CDR3 nucleotide sequence: TGTGCCAGTAGTATGTTGGCTAGCGGGAGCCGGGAGACCCAGTACTTC. It translates to CASSMLASGSRETQYF.

This clone was observed once. The rearrangement joins TRBV28 to TRBJ1-1; no reliable D call. CDR1 MDHEN and CDR2 SYDVKM come from the germline V gene. The CDR3 consists of 13 residues. The V and J ends lost 7 bases and 4 bases respectively, with 13 bases between them. The CDR3 here is CASKGSAGTEAFF. The CDR3 DNA is TGTGCCAGCAAAGGGAGTGCGGGCACTGAAGCTTTCTTT.

V gene TRBV6-5 combines with J gene TRBJ2-5; D may be TRBD1 (5 bases). The CDR3 consists of 13 residues. The V gene's germline CDR1 is MNHEY and CDR2 SVGAGI. Trimming removed 6 bases from V and 1 base from J, with 9 bases in between. This CDR3 reads CASRRGPQETQYF. CDR3 sequence (DNA): TGTGCCAGCAGAAGGGGTCCCCAAGAGACCCAGTACTTC.

The CDR3 region has the DNA TGTGCCAGCAGCTTACAGGGTTCTTACAATGAGCAGTTCTTC. This codes for CASSLQGSYNEQFF. The chain has TRBV11-3 and TRBJ2-1, with D tentatively TRBD1 (5 bases). V gave up 2 bases and J gave up 4 bases, with 9 bases separating them. Germline CDR1 reads SGHNT; CDR2 reads YENEEA. The CDR3 has 14 amino acids.

The rearrangement uses TRBV7-9 and TRBJ1-1; D not certain. CDR3 length: 13 residues. CDR1 is SEHNR and CDR2 is FQNEAQ in the germline V gene (reference sequence). V was clipped by 5 bases and J by 1 base, with 8 bases between them. CDR3 amino acids: CASSRQENTEAFF. The CDR3 DNA follows: TGTGCCAGCAGCCGTCAGGAGAACACTGAAGCTTTCTTT.

This clone has only a few counts. This sample includes further DNA sequences coding for the same CDR3. This chain links TRBV28 with TRBJ1-1; 8 positions match TRBD1. With V trimmed by 4 bases and J by 2 bases, 3 bases remained unmatched. This CDR3 spans 14 amino acids. Germline V gene sequence: CDR1 MDHEN, CDR2 SYDVKM. The CDR3 here is CASSSGQGNTEAFF. DNA for the CDR3: TGTGCCAGCAGTTCAGGACAGGGAAACACTGAAGCTTTCTTT.

The chain joins TRBV7-2 to TRBJ2-2, with 9 bases identical to TRBD2. Germline CDR1 and CDR2: SGHTA and FQGNSA. The CDR3 is 16 amino acids. Trimming removed 1 base from V and 5 bases from J; junction bases left unmatched: 5. As DNA, the CDR3 is TGTGCCAGCAGCTTAGGACTAGCGGTGACTACCGGGGAGCTGTTTTTT. Its protein is CASSLGLAVTTGELFF. The variable domain in full, completed from reference TRBV7-2 and TRBJ2-2, reads GAGVSQSPSNKVTEKGKDVELRCDPISGHTALYWYRQSLGQGLEFLIYFQGNSAPDKSGLPSDRFSAERTGGSVSTLTIQRTQQEDSAVYLCASSLGLAVTTGELFFGEGSRLTVL.

The chain uses TRBV28 and TRBJ1-1, with D unresolved. Trimming took 8 bases from V and 1 from J, leaving 17 bases between them. The length of the CDR3 is 15 residues. CDR1 MDHEN and CDR2 SYDVKM come from the germline V gene. CDR3 nucleotides: TGTGCCAGCCAGACCCTGGGAGTTCGGAACACTGAAGCTTTCTTT. It encodes CASQTLGVRNTEAFF.

In its sample, this clone was seen many times. The rearrangement uses TRBV5-6 and TRBJ1-2; D gene uncertain. Trimming shortened V by 0 bases and J by 5 bases, and 8 bases separated the two germline ends. Germline values: CDR1 SGHDT, CDR2 YYEEEE. This CDR3 has 13 amino acids. The CDR3 DNA follows: TGTGCCAGCAGCTTGGTAACAGCTTATGGCTACACCTTC. This sequence encodes CASSLVTAYGYTF.

V usage is TRBV30 and J usage is TRBJ1-5, with D possibly matching TRBD1 (5 bases). With 0 bases removed from V and 6 bases from J, the gap between germline ends came to 15 bases. CDR1 is GTSNPN, CDR2 SVGIG, per germline (reference sequence). CDR3 size: 15 residues. CDR3: CAWSVFGGRGQPQHF. The CDR3, as DNA: TGTGCCTGGAGTGTCTTCGGGGGGAGGGGTCAGCCCCAGCATTTT.

This chain connects TRBV18 to TRBJ2-5; TRBD2 aligns across 7 bases. This CDR3 contains 14 residues. Unmatched junction bases numbered 3, after V lost 4 bases and J lost 1 base. The germline V gene encodes CDR1 KGHSH and CDR2 LQKENI. The DNA of the CDR3 is TGTGCCAGCTCACGCCGCGGGGGCCAAGAGACCCAGTACTTC. It specifies CASSRRGGQETQYF.

The chain's CDR3 is CASSPSGAGELFF. CDR3 DNA sequence: TGCGCCAGCAGCCCCTCGGGAGCCGGGGAGCTGTTTTTT. This chain uses TRBV4-1 with TRBJ2-2, with a possible D match to TRBD2 (6 bases). V dropped 4 bases and J dropped 6 bases, with 9 bases sitting between them. The CDR3 runs 13 residues. Germline lookup yields CDR1 MGHRA and CDR2 YSYEKL.

V and J are TRBV27 and TRBJ2-7, with 9 nucleotides matching TRBD2. Germline lookup yields CDR1 MNHEY and CDR2 SMNVEV (reference sequence). The CDR3 covers 15 residues. The V and J ends lost 1 base and 2 bases, in that order; junction bases with no gene match: 3. The CDR3 reads CASSLWGTSPYEQYF. The CDR3 DNA follows: TGTGCCAGCAGTTTATGGGGGACTAGCCCCTACGAGCAGTACTTC.

This clone was observed a few times. The rearrangement uses TRBV28 and TRBJ1-4, with 10 positions matching TRBD1. The CDR3 is made up of 12 amino acids. Germline lookup yields CDR1 MDHEN and CDR2 SYDVKM. Losses at the gene ends were 10 bases for V and 7 bases for J; bases not matched to a gene: 3. CDR3 DNA: TGTGCCACAAGGGACAGGGGTGAAAAACTGTTTTTT. Protein sequence: CATRDRGEKLFF.

The J gene is TRBJ1-6, the V gene TRBV10-2; no clear D. This CDR3 contains 14 residues. V was trimmed by 3 bases and J by 12 bases, leaving 15 bases between them. Germline assignment: CDR1 WSHSY and CDR2 SAAADI. In DNA, the CDR3 is TGCGCCAGCAGTGAATCCGGGATTGAAGGACCCCTCCACTTT. Its translation: CASSESGIEGPLHF.

The chain uses TRBV5-1 and TRBJ2-1, with 7 bases fitting TRBD1. CDR1 and CDR2 from the germline V gene are SGHRS and YFSETQ. J lost 4 bases, V lost 0 bases, and 4 bases had no gene match. The CDR3 runs 15 residues. The chain's CDR3 is CASSLVQGEYNEQFF. The CDR3 DNA is TGCGCCAGCAGCTTGGTTCAGGGGGAGTACAATGAGCAGTTCTTC. Looking up the rest from reference TRBV5-1 and TRBJ2-1 gives the full variable domain: KAGVTQTPRYLIKTRGQQVTLSCSPISGHRSVSWYQQTPGQGLQFLFEYFSETQRNKGNFPGRFSGRQFSNSRSEMNVSTLELGDSALYLCASSLVQGEYNEQFFGPGTRLTVL.

This clone has just one count. The chain is built from TRBV27 and TRBJ1-2; TRBD1 agrees at 11 bases. The CDR3 is made up of 16 amino acids. Trimming at V came to 5 bases and at J to 0 bases, leaving 5 bases not matched to a gene. Germline assignment: CDR1 MNHEY and CDR2 SMNVEV (reference sequence). The CDR3 spells CASSPGQGEANYGYTF. CDR3 DNA: TGTGCCAGCAGTCCGGGACAGGGGGAAGCTAACTATGGCTACACCTTC.

The CDR3: CASTASLHEQFF. In DNA, the CDR3 is TGTGCCAGTACCGCTAGCCTCCATGAGCAGTTCTTC. The chain combines TRBV19 with TRBJ2-1, with TRBD2 as a possible D gene (5 bases). The CDR3 consists of 12 residues. Trimming removed 7 bases from V and 8 bases from J, with 12 bases in between. Germline loops: CDR1 LNHDA, CDR2 SQIVND (reference sequence).

The V gene is TRBV5-4, the J gene TRBJ2-4, with D perhaps TRBD2 (5 bases). The germline gives CDR1 SGHNT, CDR2 YYREEE (reference sequence). This CDR3 region has 14 residues. Trimming took off 0 bases at V and 1 base at J, with 5 bases between the two ends. CDR3 region: CASSLAGAKNIQYF. The CDR3, as DNA: TGTGCCAGCAGCTTGGCGGGGGCCAAAAACATTCAGTACTTC.

V usage is TRBV29-1 and J usage is TRBJ1-2; possibly TRBD1 for D (5 bases). This CDR3 is 12 amino acids long. Germline V gives CDR1 SQVTM, CDR2 ANQGSEA. Trimming removed 4 bases at V and 6 bases at J, with 12 bases between. The CDR3 reads CSVVVGQDGYTF. The CDR3 DNA sequence: TGCAGCGTTGTGGTGGGGCAGGATGGCTACACCTTC.

V usage is TRBV2 and J usage is TRBJ1-5; 10 bases match TRBD1. The ends lost 2 bases at V and 9 bases at J; junction bases unmatched: 7. Germline CDR1 SNHLY, CDR2 FYNNEI. This CDR3 has 15 residues. The CDR3 here is CASSESGTGVAPQHF. The CDR3 nucleotides read TGTGCCAGCAGTGAATCCGGGACAGGGGTAGCGCCCCAGCATTTT.

This chain uses TRBV18 with TRBJ2-7; 7 bases are a match to TRBD2. This CDR3 contains 14 residues. The ends lost 6 bases at V and 1 base at J; junction bases unmatched: 6. CDR1 and CDR2 (germline): KGHSH, LQKENI. This CDR3 reads CASSLRGESYEQYF. CDR3 in DNA: TGTGCCAGCTCCCTCCGGGGGGAGTCCTACGAGCAGTACTTC.

This rearrangement joins TRBV10-1 to TRBJ1-1; possibly TRBD1 for D (5 bases). Germline V gene sequence: CDR1 WNHNN, CDR2 SYGVQD (reference sequence). The CDR3 contains 16 residues. V lost 2 bases to trimming and J lost 1 base, with 14 bases between them. This CDR3 reads CASSERIQGANTEAFF. The CDR3 coding sequence is TGCGCCAGCAGTGAGAGGATACAAGGGGCGAACACTGAAGCTTTCTTT.

The rearrangement uses TRBV6-7 and TRBJ2-7; 9 bases map to TRBD2. TRBV6-7 qualifies as an ORF whose function is uncertain. V trimming: 5 bases; J trimming: 5 bases; junction bases outside the gene matches: 4. The CDR3 has 13 residues. The DNA for the CDR3 is TGTGCCAGCAGTCCGGGACTAGCCCACGAGCAGTACGTC. It specifies CASSPGLAHEQYV.

This sequence joins TRBV4-3 and TRBJ2-1, with D uncertain. Germline loops: CDR1 LGHNA, CDR2 YSLEER. CDR3 length: 18 amino acids. Trimming left V 0 bases short and J 5 bases short, with 20 bases between. The CDR3 DNA reads TGCGCCAGCAGCCAAGAACCCCCACCCGCGAGTAGAAACAATGAGCAGTTCTTC. It is translated as CASSQEPPPASRNNEQFF.

CDR3 sequence reads: CASSLVTGVLSNQPQHF. The CDR3, as DNA: TGTGCCAGCAGTTTAGTCACAGGGGTTCTTAGCAATCAGCCCCAGCATTTT. The rearrangement joins TRBV28 to TRBJ1-5; 7 positions agree with TRBD1. This CDR3 is 17 amino acids long. CDR1 is MDHEN and CDR2 is SYDVKM in the germline V gene. V shed 2 bases and J 0 bases; nucleotides not matched to a gene: 7.

The chain combines TRBV4-1 with TRBJ1-2; D ambiguous. Germline assignment: CDR1 MGHRA and CDR2 YSYEKL. The V and J ends lost 1 base and 7 bases respectively, with 13 bases between them. This CDR3 is 14 amino acids long. The CDR3 protein is CASSQVRSSGGYTF. The CDR3 coding sequence is TGCGCCAGCAGCCAAGTGCGGTCCTCGGGTGGCTACACCTTC.

This chain uses TRBV18 with TRBJ1-2, with D maybe TRBD1 (6 bases). The CDR3 consists of 14 residues. V gave up 2 bases and J gave up 12 bases, with 19 bases separating them. The V gene's germline CDR1 is KGHSH and CDR2 LQKENI. The CDR3 loop reads CASSPTPDSGTDTF. CDR3 nucleotide sequence: TGTGCCAGCTCACCAACTCCGGACAGTGGGACGGACACCTTC.